These T cell receptor beta chains were read from a single sample in a study of blood T cell repertoires in COVID-19. Clones were read by immunoSEQ multiplex PCR, and TCRdb kept only the in-frame ones, dropping some. The data hold fewer than 250,000 clones, with around 90% observed a single time. Input material: PBMCs or T cells enriched from blood (not recorded which). The source of these receptors is a man aged 30-40 years who had recovered from COVID-19. The CDR3 runs from the conserved cysteine through the conserved F or W. The order of the fields is clone size, V gene, D gene, J gene, CDR3 protein. The D gene is left open where the match is weak. Some rows mark clone size as missing; the rest say once, few, many or name a class of expanded clone.

-	TRBV2	-	TRBJ2-5	CASRRGPFQETQYF
-	TRBV6-5	TRBD1	TRBJ1-6	CASSYETGQSPLHF
-	TRBV30	TRBD1	TRBJ1-3	CAWNRGDGNTIYF
-	TRBV29-1	TRBD1	TRBJ1-2	CSVVGTGGVGYTF
-	TRBV19	-	TRBJ2-5	CASSPTSGSEKTQYF
-	TRBV4-2	-	TRBJ2-1	CASSHPPDSGEQFF
-	TRBV11-3	-	TRBJ2-2	CASSSQDTGELFF
-	TRBV6-5	-	TRBJ1-5	CASSYGRGGGNQPQHF
-	TRBV29-1	-	TRBJ2-7	CSVTHYAPKGTYEQYF
-	TRBV7-2	-	TRBJ2-3	CASSPQGSSTDTQYF
-	TRBV5-4	-	TRBJ2-7	CASSFLGAVSYEQYF
-	TRBV19	TRBD2	TRBJ2-1	CASSKPPASGAYNEQFF
-	TRBV24-1	TRBD1	TRBJ2-1	CATSKTGGWGSYNEQFF
-	TRBV25-1	TRBD1	TRBJ1-2	CASSDREGGGNYGYTF
-	TRBV6-5	TRBD1	TRBJ2-1	CASTWTGLLNEQFF
-	TRBV7-2	TRBD2	TRBJ2-1	CASRHSTGRGGNEQFF
-	TRBV5-1	TRBD1	TRBJ1-6	CASSLDGTGANSPLHF
-	TRBV24-1	-	TRBJ2-1	CATSDPIRDSAYNEQFF
-	TRBV19	-	TRBJ2-7	CASSIVVGSYEQYF
few	TRBV10-3	-	TRBJ2-7	CAISVRDTTSYEQYF
-	TRBV5-4	-	TRBJ1-6	CASSLPGGAGGSPLHF
-	TRBV7-2	-	TRBJ1-2	CASSYLQGGGYTF
-	TRBV2	TRBD1	TRBJ2-5	CASSPQGGTQYF
-	TRBV5-1	TRBD2	TRBJ2-3	CASSLTRTSGRATHTDTQYF